The source of this T cell receptor beta chain is a study of identical twins. Trimming left V 5 bases short and J 2 bases short, with 3 bases between. The CDR3 covers 10 residues. Germline V gene lookup returns CDR1 SQVTM and CDR2 ANQGSEA. This clonotype was counted a few times. Its matching antigen is unknown. TCRdb independently ran MiXCR on the 5' RACE reads; one entry per CDR3 protein. The sample lists about 700,000 distinct CDR3 sequences, 5.5% to 7.5% seen once, with approximately 2% in the top ten. Points from the study as a whole: Twin sharing of out-of-frame TCR alpha was underestimated by models in monozygotic pairs. Twin-shared out-of-frame alpha sequences were enriched for low generation probability.

This TCR was recovered from a man between 18 and 35 years old in good health. The rearrangement joins TRBV29-1 to TRBJ2-5; D is undetermined. Sequences were obtained from naive T cells sorted from blood. CDR3 bases: TGCAGCGTTTATCAAGAGACCCAGTACTTC. Translating it yields CSVYQETQYF.